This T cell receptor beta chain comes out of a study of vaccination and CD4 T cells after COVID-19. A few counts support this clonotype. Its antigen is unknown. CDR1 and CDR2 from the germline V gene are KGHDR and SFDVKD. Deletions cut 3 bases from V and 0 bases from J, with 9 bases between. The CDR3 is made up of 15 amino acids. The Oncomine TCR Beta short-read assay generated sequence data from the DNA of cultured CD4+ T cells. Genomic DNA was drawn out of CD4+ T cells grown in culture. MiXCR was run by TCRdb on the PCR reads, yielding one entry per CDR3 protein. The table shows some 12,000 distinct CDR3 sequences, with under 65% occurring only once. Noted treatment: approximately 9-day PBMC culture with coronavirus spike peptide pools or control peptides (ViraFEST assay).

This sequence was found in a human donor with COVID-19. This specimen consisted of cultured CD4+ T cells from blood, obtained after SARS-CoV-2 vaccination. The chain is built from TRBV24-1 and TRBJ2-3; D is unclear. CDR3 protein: CATSDTRASTDTQYF. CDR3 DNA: TGTGCCACCAGTGATACAAGAGCTAGCACAGATACGCAGTATTTT.